The 15 T cell receptor beta chains reported below all come from one sample, sequenced in a study of a mutant IDH1 vaccine in newly diagnosed glioma. The antigens for these receptors are not known. Time point noted: week 35, safety follow-up. Vaccination used 300 ug of mutant IDH1 20-mer peptide per dose, with topical imiquimod. The data were produced by immunoSEQ multiplex PCR, yet TCRdb's version contains in-frame clones alone and is incomplete. The sample includes about 48,000 clones, around four fifths of them seen just once. The source was PBMCs, collected from a glioma patient whose treatment included an IDH1 peptide vaccine. These receptors originate from a middle-aged man with glioma.

The chain has TRBV7-9 and TRBJ2-2, with D unresolved. The V gene's germline CDR1 is SEHNR and CDR2 FQNEAQ (reference sequence). The ends were cut back, 4 bases at V and 4 bases at J, with 7 bases in the middle. The CDR3 runs 13 residues. The CDR3 DNA sequence: TGTGCCAGCAGCTGGTCTGGCACCGGGGAGCTGTTTTTT. Amino acids: CASSWSGTGELFF.

The genes are TRBV29-1 and TRBJ2-7; perhaps D is TRBD1 or TRBD2 (6 bases each). The CDR3 covers 12 residues. V was pared by 4 bases and J by 7 bases, with 14 bases between. Germline CDR1 is SQVTM and CDR2 is ANQGSEA. The CDR3 DNA is TGCAGCGTTGGGGTCGGGGGCTGGGAGCAGTACTTC. This sequence encodes CSVGVGGWEQYF.

The chain carries TRBV4-1 and TRBJ2-2; 7 nucleotides line up with TRBD2. Germline V lookup: CDR1 MGHRA, CDR2 YSYEKL. V shed 3 bases, J shed 2 bases, and the junction held 3 bases outside the gene matches. This CDR3 has 15 amino acids. CDR3: CASSQGGDNTGELFF. CDR3 DNA sequence: TGCGCCAGCAGCCAGGGGGGGGACAACACCGGGGAGCTGTTTTTT.

The rearrangement joins TRBV6-1 to TRBJ2-2, with D uncertain. V dropped 4 bases and J dropped 7 bases, with 16 bases sitting between them. This CDR3 spans 15 amino acids. CDR1 and CDR2 from the germline V gene are MNHNS and SASEGT. DNA of the CDR3: TGTGCCAGCAGTGTATCCTCCCTGTGGGTCGGGGAGCTGTTTTTT. It specifies CASSVSSLWVGELFF.

J is TRBJ1-3 and V is TRBV5-4; 7 bases align to TRBD1. Germline V gene data show CDR1 as SGHNT and CDR2 as YYREEE (reference sequence). This CDR3 spans 16 amino acids. J was trimmed by 4 bases and V by 4 bases; bases with no gene match: 11. The CDR3 loop reads CASSPRGGAFGNTIYF. As DNA, the CDR3 is TGTGCCAGCAGCCCCAGGGGGGGGGCGTTCGGAAACACCATATATTTT.

This chain's CDR3 is CARKEAHEQYF. CDR3 DNA: TGTGCCAGAAAGGAGGCCCACGAGCAGTACTTC. The chain has TRBV2 and TRBJ2-7; D may be TRBD2 (5 bases). Trimming left V 9 bases short and J 5 bases short, with 11 bases between. The CDR3 has 11 amino acids. Germline lookup yields CDR1 SNHLY and CDR2 FYNNEI.

This clone turned up a few times. The chain links TRBV2 to TRBJ2-5; D may be TRBD2 (5 bases). Germline V lookup: CDR1 SNHLY, CDR2 FYNNEI. The germline V and J ends were trimmed by 6 bases and 4 bases, with 15 bases remaining between them. There are 14 residues in the CDR3. DNA for the CDR3: TGTGCCAGCAGCGGGGAGTACACCCGAGAGACCCAGTACTTC. It is translated as CASSGEYTRETQYF. The whole variable domain, filled in from reference TRBV2 and TRBJ2-5, reads EPEVTQTPSHQVTQMGQEVILRCVPISNHLYFYWYRQILGQKVEFLVSFYNNEISEKSEIFDDQFSVERPDGSNFTLKIRSTKLEDSAMYFCASSGEYTRETQYFGPGTRLLVL.

The gene calls are TRBV6-6 and TRBJ2-5; D might be TRBD2 (6 bases). The CDR3 loop spans 15 amino acids. Germline-derived CDR1 and CDR2 are MNHNY and SVGAGI (reference sequence). V shed 2 bases and J shed 2 bases, with 12 bases lying between them. The CDR3: CASSYNSGEQETQYF. CDR3 coding DNA: TGTGCCAGCAGTTACAATTCGGGAGAGCAAGAGACCCAGTACTTC.

This clone has only one observation. The V gene is TRBV2, the J gene TRBJ1-3; D gene uncertain. The CDR3 sequence is 14 residues long. Deletions cut 4 bases from V and 0 bases from J, with 7 bases between. Germline CDR1 is SNHLY and CDR2 is FYNNEI. Here the CDR3 reads CASSVEASGNTIYF. The CDR3 DNA is TGTGCCAGCAGTGTTGAGGCCTCTGGAAACACCATATATTTT.

The rearrangement links TRBV7-6 to TRBJ2-7; D possibly matches TRBD1 or TRBD2 (5 bases each). Germline V CDR1 and CDR2: SGHVS, FNYEAQ. V gave up 5 bases and J gave up 3 bases, with 17 bases separating them. There are 15 residues in the CDR3. The CDR3 sequence: CASSTTGGGLYEQYF. The CDR3 coding sequence is TGTGCCAGCAGCACCACAGGTGGTGGACTCTACGAGCAGTACTTC.

The chain couples TRBV18 to TRBJ1-5; no clear D. The CDR3 loop spans 13 amino acids. The germline V gene has CDR1 KGHSH and CDR2 LQKENI. The V end was cut by 4 bases, the J end by 3 bases, with 7 bases between. DNA of the CDR3: TGTGCCAGCTCACGACAAGACAATCAGCCCCAGCATTTT. Protein: CASSRQDNQPQHF.

This sequence joins TRBV19 and TRBJ1-1; D ambiguous. The CDR3 contains 13 residues. Germline CDR1 and CDR2: LNHDA and SQIVND (reference sequence). Trimming pared 6 bases from V and 1 base from J, leaving 9 bases between. In nucleotides, the CDR3 is TGTGCCAGTAGCGACACCAGGAACACTGAAGCTTTCTTT. This codes for CASSDTRNTEAFF. The entire variable domain, with the rest obtained from reference TRBV19 and TRBJ1-1, is as follows: DGGITQSPKYLFRKEGQNVTLSCEQNLNHDAMYWYRQDPGQGLRLIYYSQIVNDFQKGDIAEGYSVSREKKESFPLTVTSAQKNPTAFYLCASSDTRNTEAFFGQGTRLTVV.

V gene TRBV2 combines with J gene TRBJ2-1, with 12 nucleotides matching TRBD1. In germline, CDR1 is SNHLY, CDR2 FYNNEI. The CDR3 has 17 residues. The V segment lost 0 bases and the J segment 8 bases; nucleotides outside the gene matches: 8. The CDR3 protein is CASSEAIGTGGWDEQFF. CDR3 sequence (DNA): TGTGCCAGCAGTGAAGCGATCGGGACAGGGGGCTGGGATGAGCAGTTCTTC.

The V call is TRBV6-5, the J call TRBJ1-2; 7 nucleotides line up with TRBD1. V lost 0 bases to trimming and J lost 5 bases; unmatched junction nucleotides: 3. Germline V gene lookup returns CDR1 MNHEY and CDR2 SVGAGI. The CDR3 runs to 14 residues. For the CDR3, the DNA is TGTGCCAGCAGTTACTCAGGCAGGGGGTATGGCTACACCTTC. It encodes CASSYSGRGYGYTF.

The chain couples TRBV7-9 to TRBJ2-7; 10 nucleotides match TRBD2. In germline, CDR1 is SEHNR, CDR2 FQNEAQ (reference sequence). The CDR3 sequence is 14 residues long. The V and J ends lost 4 bases and 4 bases, in that order; junction bases with no gene match: 4. CDR3 bases: TGTGCCAGCAGCTCTAGCGGGGGATTTTACGAGCAGTACTTC. It is translated as CASSSSGGFYEQYF.